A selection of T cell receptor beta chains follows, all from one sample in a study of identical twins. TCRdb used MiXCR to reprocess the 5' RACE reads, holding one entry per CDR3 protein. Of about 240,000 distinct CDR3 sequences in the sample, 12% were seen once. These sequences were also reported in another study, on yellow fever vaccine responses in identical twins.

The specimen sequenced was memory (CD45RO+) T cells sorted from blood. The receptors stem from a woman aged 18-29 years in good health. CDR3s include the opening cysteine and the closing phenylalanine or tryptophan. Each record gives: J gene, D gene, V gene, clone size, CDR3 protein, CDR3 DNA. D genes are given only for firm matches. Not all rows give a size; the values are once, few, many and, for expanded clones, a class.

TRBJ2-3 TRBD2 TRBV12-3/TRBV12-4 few CASSSAEAGLGDTQYF TGTGCCAGCAGCTCCGCCGAAGCGGGATTGGGAGATACGCAGTATTTT
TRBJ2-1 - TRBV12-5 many CASGLGRSYNEQFF TGTGCTAGTGGTTTAGGGCGCTCCTACAATGAGCAGTTCTTC
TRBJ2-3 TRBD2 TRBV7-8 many CASSLVHDGRASTDTQYF TGTGCCAGCAGCTTAGTGCATGACGGGAGGGCAAGCACAGATACGCAGTATTTT
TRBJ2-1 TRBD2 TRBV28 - CASSTTPSGSSYNEQFF TGTGCCAGCAGCACAACCCCCAGCGGGAGCTCCTACAATGAGCAGTTCTTC
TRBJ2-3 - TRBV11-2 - CASSLVGVYGSSTDTQYF TGTGCCAGCAGCTTAGTTGGGGTCTATGGTTCTAGCACAGATACGCAGTATTTT
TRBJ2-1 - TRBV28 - CASSLDSYSYNEQFF TGTGCCAGCAGTTTGGACTCATACTCCTACAATGAGCAGTTCTTC
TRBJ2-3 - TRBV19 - CASSYPGMDTQYF TGTGCCAGTAGTTACCCAGGGATGGATACGCAGTATTTT
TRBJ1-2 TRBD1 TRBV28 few CASSLGTGNWDGYTF TGTGCCAGCAGTTTAGGGACAGGCAACTGGGATGGCTACACCTTC
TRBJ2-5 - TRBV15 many CATSRDVGRGGETQYF TGTGCCACCAGCAGAGATGTTGGCAGGGGGGGAGAGACCCAGTACTTC
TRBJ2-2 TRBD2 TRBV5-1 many CASSFKAGETGELFF TGCGCCAGCAGCTTCAAAGCGGGGGAAACCGGGGAGCTGTTTTTT
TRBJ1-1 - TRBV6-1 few CASRKGDLNTEAFF TGTGCCAGCAGGAAGGGGGACCTAAACACTGAAGCTTTCTTT
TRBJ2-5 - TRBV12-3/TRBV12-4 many CASSQTVETQYF TGTGCCAGCAGTCAGACGGTGGAGACCCAGTACTTC
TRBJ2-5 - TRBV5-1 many CASSPQYSIGQETQYF TGCGCCAGCAGCCCTCAATACTCAATTGGACAAGAGACCCAGTACTTC
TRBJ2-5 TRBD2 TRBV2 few CATRTSNGQETQYF TGTGCCACCCGGACTAGCAATGGTCAAGAGACCCAGTACTTC
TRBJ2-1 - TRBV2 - CASSVGGFYNEQFF TGTGCCAGCAGTGTAGGGGGTTTTTATAATGAGCAGTTCTTC
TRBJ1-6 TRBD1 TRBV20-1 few CSARDRVDSPLHF TGCAGTGCTAGGGACAGGGTTGATTCACCCCTCCACTTT
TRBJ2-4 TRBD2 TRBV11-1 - CASSPGTSGGVQAKNIQYF TGTGCCAGCAGCCCAGGGACTAGCGGGGGGGTCCAAGCCAAAAACATTCAGTACTTC
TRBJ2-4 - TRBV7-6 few CASSPAVGGIQYF TGTGCCAGCAGCCCAGCCGTAGGGGGCATTCAGTACTTC
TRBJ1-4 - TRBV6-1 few CASKAGLVREKLFF TGTGCCAGCAAAGCGGGACTTGTTCGGGAAAAACTGTTTTTT
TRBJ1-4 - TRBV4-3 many CASSQEYGRAHEKLFF TGCGCCAGCAGCCAAGAATACGGCAGGGCACATGAAAAACTGTTTTTT
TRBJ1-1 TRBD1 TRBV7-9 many CASSVLTGPGTEAFF TGTGCCAGCAGCGTACTGACAGGGCCGGGGACTGAAGCTTTCTTT
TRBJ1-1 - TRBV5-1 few CASSLGAQVFPEAFF TGCGCCAGCAGCTTAGGGGCGCAGGTTTTCCCTGAAGCTTTCTTT
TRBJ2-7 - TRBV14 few CASSQSPQRSGKGAWQYF TGTGCCAGCAGCCAATCCCCTCAAAGGAGCGGAAAAGGCGCTTGGCAGTACTTC
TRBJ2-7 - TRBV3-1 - CACCLKPWGAGSSYEQYF TGTGCCTGCTGCCTTAAGCCGTGGGGGGCGGGGAGCTCCTACGAGCAGTACTTC
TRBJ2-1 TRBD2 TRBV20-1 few CSASSSSGRISGEQFF TGCAGTGCTAGCAGCTCTAGCGGGAGGATTTCGGGTGAGCAGTTCTTC
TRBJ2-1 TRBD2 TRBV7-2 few CASSQRPGTSFHEQFF TGTGCCAGCAGCCAGAGGCCCGGGACTAGCTTTCATGAGCAGTTCTTC
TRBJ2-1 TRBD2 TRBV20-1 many CSPRKGGGEWEQFF TGCAGTCCCCGGAAGGGCGGGGGGGAATGGGAGCAGTTCTTC